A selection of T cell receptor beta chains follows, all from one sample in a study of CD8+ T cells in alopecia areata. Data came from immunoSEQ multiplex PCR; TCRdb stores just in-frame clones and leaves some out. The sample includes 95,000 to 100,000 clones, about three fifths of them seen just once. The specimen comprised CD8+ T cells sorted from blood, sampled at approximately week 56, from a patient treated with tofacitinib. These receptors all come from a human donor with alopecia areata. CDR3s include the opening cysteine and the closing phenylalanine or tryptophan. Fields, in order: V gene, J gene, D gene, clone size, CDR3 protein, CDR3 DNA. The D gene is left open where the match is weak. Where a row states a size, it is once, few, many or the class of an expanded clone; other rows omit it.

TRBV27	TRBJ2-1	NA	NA	CASSFGRVADNEQFF	TGTGCCAGCAGTTTCGGCAGGGTAGCGGACAATGAGCAGTTCTTC
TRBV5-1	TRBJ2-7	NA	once	CASKLDQGTSYEQYF	TGCGCCAGCAAGCTAGATCAGGGGACCTCCTACGAGCAGTACTTC
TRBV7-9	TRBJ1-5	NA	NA	CASSLDSNQPQHF	TGTGCCAGCAGCTTAGATTCCAATCAGCCCCAGCATTTT
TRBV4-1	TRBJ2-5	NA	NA	CASSSDRVGETQYF	TGCGCCAGCAGCTCTGACCGGGTGGGAGAGACCCAGTACTTC
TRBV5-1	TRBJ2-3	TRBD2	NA	CATSASSGADTQYF	TGCGCCACCTCAGCAAGTAGCGGGGCAGATACGCAGTATTTT
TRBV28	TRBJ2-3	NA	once	CASGQNPGLTTDTQYF	TGTGCCAGCGGCCAGAATCCGGGACTCACGACAGATACGCAGTATTTT
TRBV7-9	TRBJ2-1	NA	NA	CASSLGRDNEQFF	TGTGCCAGCAGCTTGGGGAGAGACAATGAGCAGTTCTTC
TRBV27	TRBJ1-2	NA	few	CASSLTFRRIGYTF	TGTGCCAGCAGCCTAACCTTCCGAAGAATTGGCTACACCTTC
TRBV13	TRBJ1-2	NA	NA	CASSPEQINYGYTF	TGTGCCAGCAGCCCCGAACAGATTAACTATGGCTACACCTTC
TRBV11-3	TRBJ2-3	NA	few	CASSLGWYGRTDTQYF	TGTGCCAGCAGCTTAGGTTGGTACGGACGCACAGATACGCAGTATTTT
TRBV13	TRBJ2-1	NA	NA	CASSRRGAGYNEQFF	TGTGCCAGCAGCCGAAGGGGGGCCGGCTACAATGAGCAGTTCTTC
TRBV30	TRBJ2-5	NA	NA	CAWSVGGGETQYF	TGTGCCTGGAGTGTAGGTGGGGGGGAGACCCAGTACTTC
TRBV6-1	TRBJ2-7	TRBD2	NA	CASSEVILAGNEQYF	TGTGCCAGCAGTGAAGTCATTCTAGCGGGGAACGAGCAGTACTTC
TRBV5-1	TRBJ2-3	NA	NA	CASSPRGGSTDTQYF	TGCGCCAGCAGCCCCCGTGGGGGGAGCACAGATACGCAGTATTTT
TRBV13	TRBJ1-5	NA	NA	CASSLGRGGNQPQHF	TGTGCCAGCAGCTTAGGCCGGGGGGGGAATCAGCCCCAGCATTTT
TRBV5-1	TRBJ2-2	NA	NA	CASRFNTGELFF	TGCGCCAGCAGGTTTAACACCGGGGAGCTGTTTTTT
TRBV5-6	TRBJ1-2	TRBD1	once	CASTPGQSYGYTF	TGTGCCAGCACCCCGGGACAGAGCTATGGCTACACCTTC
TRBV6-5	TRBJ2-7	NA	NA	CASAQSLEGYEQYF	TGTGCCAGCGCCCAAAGTTTAGAGGGCTACGAGCAGTACTTC
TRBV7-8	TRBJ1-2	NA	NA	CASSLSNYGYTF	TGTGCCAGCAGCCTATCTAACTATGGCTACACCTTC
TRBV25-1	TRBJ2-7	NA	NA	CASSVGSEQYF	TGTGCCAGCAGTGTCGGCTCCGAGCAGTACTTC
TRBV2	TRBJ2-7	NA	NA	CASSESPARVQYF	TGTGCCAGCAGTGAGTCCCCCGCTCGGGTGCAGTACTTC
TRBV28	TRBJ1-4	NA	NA	CASSPRGEGDEKLFF	TGTGCCAGCAGTCCACGTGGGGAAGGAGATGAAAAACTGTTTTTT
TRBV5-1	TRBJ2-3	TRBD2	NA	CASSPYIERGGIHTQYF	TGCGCCAGCAGCCCCTATATCGAGCGGGGGGGCATCCATACGCAGTATTTT
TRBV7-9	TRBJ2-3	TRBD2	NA	CASSSEGGGATDTQYF	TGTGCCAGCAGCTCGGAAGGCGGGGGGGCTACAGATACGCAGTATTTT
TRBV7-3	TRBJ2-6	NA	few	CASSQSRGGLSGANVLTF	TGTGCCAGCAGCCAAAGCAGGGGAGGCCTCTCTGGGGCCAACGTCCTGACTTTC
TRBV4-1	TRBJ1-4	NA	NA	CASSQGKRTSDGNEKLFF	TGCGCCAGCAGCCAAGGGAAGCGGACATCCGACGGAAATGAAAAACTGTTTTTT
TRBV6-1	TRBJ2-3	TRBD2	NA	CASSEVAGRSTDTQYF	TGTGCCAGCAGTGAAGTAGCGGGGCGAAGCACAGATACGCAGTATTTT
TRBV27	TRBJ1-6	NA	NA	CASSLVPDSSYNSPLHF	TGTGCCAGCAGCCTCGTCCCAGATAGCTCCTATAATTCACCCCTCCACTTT
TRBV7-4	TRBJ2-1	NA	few	CASRGMGNEQFF	TGTGCCAGCAGGGGGATGGGTAATGAGCAGTTCTTC
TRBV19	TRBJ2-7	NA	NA	CASSTTPGAYEQYF	TGTGCCAGTAGTACCACCCCGGGGGCCTACGAGCAGTACTTC
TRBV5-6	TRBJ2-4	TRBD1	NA	CASSLVGTGLGPEYF	TGTGCCAGCAGCTTGGTGGGGACAGGGTTAGGCCCAGAGTACTTC
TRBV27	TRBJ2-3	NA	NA	CASRRGGGADTQYF	TGTGCCAGCAGAAGAGGGGGGGGCGCGGATACGCAGTATTTT
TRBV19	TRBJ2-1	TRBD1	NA	CASSSRDRHNEQFF	TGTGCCAGTAGTTCCCGGGACAGGCACAATGAGCAGTTCTTC
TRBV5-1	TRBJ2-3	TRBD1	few	CASSLGRGHTDTQYF	TGCGCCAGCAGCTTGGGAAGGGGGCACACAGATACGCAGTATTTT
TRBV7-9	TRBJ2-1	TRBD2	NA	CASSGGGPSSYNEQFF	TGTGCCAGCAGCGGCGGGGGGCCGAGCTCCTACAATGAGCAGTTCTTC
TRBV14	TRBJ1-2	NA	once	CASSLGVGNGYTF	TGTGCCAGCAGCCTTGGGGTAGGGAACGGCTACACCTTC
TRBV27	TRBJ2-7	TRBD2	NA	CASRAGGLSEQYF	TGTGCCAGCCGAGCGGGGGGGCTATCCGAGCAGTACTTC
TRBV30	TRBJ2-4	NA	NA	CAWSVGSATYKNIQYF	TGTGCCTGGAGTGTAGGGTCCGCCACATACAAAAACATTCAGTACTTC
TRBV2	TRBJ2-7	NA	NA	CASSPPVGAYEQYF	TGTGCCAGCAGCCCCCCCGTGGGGGCCTACGAGCAGTACTTC
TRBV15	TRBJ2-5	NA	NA	CATSLGFSTEETQYF	TGTGCCACCAGCCTGGGGTTTTCGACAGAAGAGACCCAGTACTTC
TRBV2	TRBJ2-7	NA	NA	CASSEVFTGGSYEQYF	TGTGCCAGCAGTGAAGTGTTTACCGGGGGATCCTACGAGCAGTACTTC
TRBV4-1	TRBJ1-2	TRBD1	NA	CASSPARTGRINYGYTF	TGCGCCAGCAGCCCGGCCAGGACAGGGCGAATTAACTATGGCTACACCTTC
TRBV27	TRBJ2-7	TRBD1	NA	CASSPGTAYEQYF	TGTGCCAGCAGTCCCGGGACAGCCTACGAGCAGTACTTC
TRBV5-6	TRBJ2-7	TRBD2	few	CASSWMTSGGASYEQYF	TGTGCCAGCAGCTGGATGACTAGCGGGGGGGCCTCCTACGAGCAGTACTTC
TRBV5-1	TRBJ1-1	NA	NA	CASSLWGENTEAFF	TGCGCCAGCAGCTTGTGGGGGGAGAACACTGAAGCTTTCTTT
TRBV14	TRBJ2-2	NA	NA	CASSQALAAGELFF	TGTGCCAGCAGCCAAGCTTTGGCGGCTGGAGAGCTGTTTTTT
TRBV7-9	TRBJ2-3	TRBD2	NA	CASSLRLAGSKDTQYF	TGTGCCAGCAGCTTAAGACTAGCGGGGTCGAAGGATACGCAGTATTTT
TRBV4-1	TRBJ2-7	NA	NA	CASSPRGDAYEQYF	TGCGCCAGCAGCCCCCGTGGTGACGCCTACGAGCAGTACTTC
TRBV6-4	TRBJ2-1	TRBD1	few	CASSDGQGNEQFF	TGTGCCAGCAGTGACGGACAGGGCAATGAGCAGTTCTTC
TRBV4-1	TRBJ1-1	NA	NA	CASSPPGREAFF	TGCGCCAGCAGCCCGCCGGGCAGGGAAGCTTTCTTT